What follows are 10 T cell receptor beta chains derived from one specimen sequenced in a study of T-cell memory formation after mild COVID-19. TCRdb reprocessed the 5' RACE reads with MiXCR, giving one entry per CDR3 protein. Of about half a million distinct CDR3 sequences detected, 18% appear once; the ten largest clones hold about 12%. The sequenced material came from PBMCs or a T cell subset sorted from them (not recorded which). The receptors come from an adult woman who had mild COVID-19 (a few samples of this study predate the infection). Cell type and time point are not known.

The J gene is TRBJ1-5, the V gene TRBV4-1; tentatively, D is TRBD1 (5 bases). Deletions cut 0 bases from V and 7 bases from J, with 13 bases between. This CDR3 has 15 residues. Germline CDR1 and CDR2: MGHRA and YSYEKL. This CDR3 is CASSQEGTLGQPQHF. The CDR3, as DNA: TGCGCCAGCAGCCAAGAGGGGACTCTGGGGCAGCCCCAGCATTTT.

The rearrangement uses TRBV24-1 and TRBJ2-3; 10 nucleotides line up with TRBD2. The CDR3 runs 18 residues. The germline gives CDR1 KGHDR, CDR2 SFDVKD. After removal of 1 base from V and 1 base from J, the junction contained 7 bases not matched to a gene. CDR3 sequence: CATSDFSASGGGTDTQYF. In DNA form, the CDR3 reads TGTGCCACCAGTGATTTTTCGGCTAGCGGGGGTGGCACAGATACGCAGTATTTT.

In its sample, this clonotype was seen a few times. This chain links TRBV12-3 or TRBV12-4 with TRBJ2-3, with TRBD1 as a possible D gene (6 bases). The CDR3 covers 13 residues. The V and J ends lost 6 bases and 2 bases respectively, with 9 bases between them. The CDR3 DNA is TGTGCCAGCAGCGACAGGTCCACAGATACGCAGTATTTT. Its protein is CASSDRSTDTQYF.

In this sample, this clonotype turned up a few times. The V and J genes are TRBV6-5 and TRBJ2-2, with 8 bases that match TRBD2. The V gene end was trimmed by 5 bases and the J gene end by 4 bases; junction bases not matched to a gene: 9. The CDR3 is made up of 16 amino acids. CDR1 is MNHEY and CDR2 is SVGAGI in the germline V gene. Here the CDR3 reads CASSKGTRRVTGELFF. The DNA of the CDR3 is TGTGCCAGCAGTAAAGGGACTAGACGTGTCACCGGGGAGCTGTTTTTT.

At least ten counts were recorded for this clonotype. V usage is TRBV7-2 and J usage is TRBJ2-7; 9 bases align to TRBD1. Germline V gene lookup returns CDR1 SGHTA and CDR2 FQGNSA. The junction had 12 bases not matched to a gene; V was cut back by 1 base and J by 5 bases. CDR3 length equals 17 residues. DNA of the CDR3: TGTGCCAGCAGCTTAGGTTTCTCGGGACAGGGTTACCACGAGCAGTACTTC. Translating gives CASSLGFSGQGYHEQYF.

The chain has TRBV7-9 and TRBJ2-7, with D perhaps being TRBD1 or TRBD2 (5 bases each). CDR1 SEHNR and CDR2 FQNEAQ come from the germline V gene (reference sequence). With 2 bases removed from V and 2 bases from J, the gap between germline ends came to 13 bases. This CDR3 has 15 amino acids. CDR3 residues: CASSLSRGETYEQYF. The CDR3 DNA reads TGTGCCAGCAGCTTATCGAGGGGAGAGACCTACGAGCAGTACTTC.

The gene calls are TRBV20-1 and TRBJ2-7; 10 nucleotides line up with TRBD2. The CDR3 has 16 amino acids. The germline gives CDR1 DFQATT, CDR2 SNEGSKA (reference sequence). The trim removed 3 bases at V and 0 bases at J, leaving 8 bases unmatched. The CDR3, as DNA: TGCAGTGCTAGGAGTAGCGGGAGGACGCGCTCCTACGAGCAGTACTTC. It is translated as CSARSSGRTRSYEQYF.

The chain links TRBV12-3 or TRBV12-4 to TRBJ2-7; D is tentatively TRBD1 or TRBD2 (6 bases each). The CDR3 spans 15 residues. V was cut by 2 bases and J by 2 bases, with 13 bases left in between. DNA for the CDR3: TGTGCCAGCAGTTTATCTGGGGGGCGGACCTACGAGCAGTACTTC. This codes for CASSLSGGRTYEQYF.

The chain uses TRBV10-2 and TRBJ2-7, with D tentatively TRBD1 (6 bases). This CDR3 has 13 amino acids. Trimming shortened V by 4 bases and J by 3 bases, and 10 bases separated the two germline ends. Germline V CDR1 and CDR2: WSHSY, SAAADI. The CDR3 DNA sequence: TGCGCCAGCAGTGGGACAGAGTTCTACGAGCAGTACTTC. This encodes CASSGTEFYEQYF.

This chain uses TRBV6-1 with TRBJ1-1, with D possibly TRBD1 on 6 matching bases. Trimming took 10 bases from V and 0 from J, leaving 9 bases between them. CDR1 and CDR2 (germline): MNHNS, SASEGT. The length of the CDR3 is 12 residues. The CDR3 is CATGGLNTEAFF. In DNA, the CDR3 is TGTGCCACGGGGGGCTTGAACACTGAAGCTTTCTTT.